One and the same sample provided the 8 T cell receptor beta chains below, sequenced in a study of blood T cell repertoires in COVID-19. Assay used: immunoSEQ multiplex PCR; TCRdb lists only in-frame clones, some missing. The data contain about 190,000 clones, around nine tenths of them singletons. What was sequenced was peripheral blood. All receptors come from a man aged 40-55 years with acute or convalescent COVID-19.

The chain uses TRBV13 and TRBJ2-7; 11 nucleotides line up with TRBD2. The ends lost 6 bases at V and 4 bases at J; junction bases unmatched: 5. Germline loops: CDR1 PRHDT, CDR2 FYEKMQ (reference sequence). The CDR3 extends over 14 amino acids. The CDR3 DNA follows: TGTGCCAGCAGATATAGCGGGGGGGTGTACGAGCAGTACTTC. It translates to CASRYSGGVYEQYF.

The V gene is TRBV4-2, the J gene TRBJ2-7, with 7 nucleotides matching TRBD1. The germline CDR1 and CDR2 sequences are LGHNA and YNFKEQ. CDR3 length equals 16 residues. V shed 4 bases, J shed 2 bases, and the junction held 11 bases outside the gene matches. DNA for the CDR3: TGTGCCAGCAGCCCAATAGGTGAGGGGGCCACCTACGAGCAGTACTTC. It yields the protein CASSPIGEGATYEQYF.

V gene TRBV2 combines with J gene TRBJ1-2; D is ambiguous. The CDR3 has 13 residues. With 8 bases removed from V and 1 base from J, the gap between germline ends came to 11 bases. Germline CDR1 SNHLY, CDR2 FYNNEI. CDR3 amino acids: CASLAEINYGYTF. Written as DNA, the CDR3 is TGTGCCAGCCTCGCGGAGATTAACTATGGCTACACCTTC. The entire variable domain, with the rest obtained from reference TRBV2 and TRBJ1-2, is as follows: EPEVTQTPSHQVTQMGQEVILRCVPISNHLYFYWYRQILGQKVEFLVSFYNNEISEKSEIFDDQFSVERPDGSNFTLKIRSTKLEDSAMYFCASLAEINYGYTFGSGTRLTVV.

The CDR3 region is CAWSVSRDYGYTF. The CDR3 DNA reads TGTGCCTGGAGTGTAAGTCGGGATTATGGCTACACCTTC. V is TRBV30 and J is TRBJ1-2, with D hard to call. The V and J ends lost 0 bases and 5 bases respectively, with 10 bases between them. This CDR3 has 13 amino acids. Germline CDR1 and CDR2: GTSNPN and SVGIG (reference sequence).

The chain uses TRBV12-5 and TRBJ1-2; 8 bases align to TRBD1. With V trimmed by 6 bases and J by 5 bases, 8 bases remained unmatched. The germline CDR1 and CDR2 sequences are LGHNT and FRNRAP. CDR3 size: 14 residues. CDR3 sequence: CASGLNQGAYGYTF. For the CDR3, the DNA is TGTGCTAGTGGCCTTAACCAGGGGGCTTATGGCTACACCTTC.

The gene calls are TRBV7-4 and TRBJ2-7; 7 positions agree with TRBD2. Unmatched junction bases numbered 27, after V lost 7 bases and J lost 0 bases. The CDR3 totals 21 residues. Per germline, CDR1 SGHVT and CDR2 SQSDAQ. Written as DNA, the CDR3 is TGTGCCAGCATCCATTTTAGGGGTAGGGAGGGCCCACGAAAGCCCTCCTACGAGCAGTACTTC. Protein sequence: CASIHFRGREGPRKPSYEQYF.

This chain's CDR3 is CASSLVSTSPGTGYGYTF. The CDR3 bases are TGTGCCAGCAGCTTAGTTTCCACGAGTCCCGGGACTGGCTATGGCTACACCTTC. The chain carries TRBV7-8 and TRBJ1-2; D is perhaps TRBD1 (5 bases). Per germline, CDR1 SGHVS and CDR2 FQNEAQ. V dropped 1 base and J dropped 4 bases, with 22 bases sitting between them. The CDR3 is 18 amino acids.

V and J are TRBV6-5 and TRBJ2-2, with D possibly TRBD2 on 5 matching bases. The CDR3 is 13 amino acids. V was pared by 6 bases and J by 5 bases, with 10 bases between. From germline, CDR1 is MNHEY and CDR2 SVGAGI. The CDR3 protein is CASRPRGTGELFF. CDR3 sequence (DNA): TGTGCCAGCAGGCCCCGCGGGACCGGGGAGCTGTTTTTT.